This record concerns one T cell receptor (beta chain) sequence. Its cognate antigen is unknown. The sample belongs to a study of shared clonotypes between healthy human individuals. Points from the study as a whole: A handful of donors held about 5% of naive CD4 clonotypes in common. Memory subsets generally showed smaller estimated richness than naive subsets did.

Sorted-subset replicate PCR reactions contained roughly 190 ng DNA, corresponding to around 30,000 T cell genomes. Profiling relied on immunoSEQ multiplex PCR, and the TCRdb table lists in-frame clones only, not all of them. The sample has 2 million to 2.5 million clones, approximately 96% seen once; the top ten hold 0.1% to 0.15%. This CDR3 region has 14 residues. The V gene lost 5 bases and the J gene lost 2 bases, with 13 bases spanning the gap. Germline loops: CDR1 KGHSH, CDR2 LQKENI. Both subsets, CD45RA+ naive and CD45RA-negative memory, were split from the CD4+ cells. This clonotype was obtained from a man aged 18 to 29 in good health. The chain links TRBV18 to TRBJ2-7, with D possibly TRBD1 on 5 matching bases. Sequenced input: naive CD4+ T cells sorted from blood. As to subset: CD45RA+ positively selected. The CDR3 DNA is TGTGCCAGCTCATCCGTTTGGGGCGCCTACGAGCAGTACTTC. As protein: CASSSVWGAYEQYF. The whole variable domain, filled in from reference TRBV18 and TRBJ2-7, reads NAGVMQNPRHLVRRRGQEARLRCSPMKGHSHVYWYRQLPEEGLKFMVYLQKENIIDESGMPKERFSAEFPKEGPSILRIQQVVRGDSAAYFCASSSVWGAYEQYFGPGTRLTVT.